This T cell receptor beta chain was observed in a study of blood T cells in healthy people across ages (dated by TCRdb to about 2015). Regarding the study in general: In model experiments, roughly one uniquely barcoded TCR beta cDNA molecule per two T cells was captured by template switching. Using the same blood draw, the study looked at two additional independent replicas of 1 million unique cDNA reads for two donors, one aged 18 to 29 and the other aged 80 or older. The donors were divided into four age groups: young (average around 16 years), middle-aged (almost 40), aged (about 61) and long-lived (around 87). To avoid experimental bias, donors of different ages were randomly spread across the sequencing lanes. Using deep sequencing normalized with unique cDNA molecular identifiers, the study measured how TCR beta repertoire diversity changes with age.

In its sample, this clonotype was seen a few times. No cognate antigen has been identified for it. No clone much larger than this one lies a single base away; base qualities are absent. Donors were 39 systemically healthy Caucasian individuals from Russia aged roughly 6 to 90 years. Each donor gave ten milliliters of peripheral blood, drawn into EDTA-treated Vacutainer tubes. Ficoll-Paque density-gradient centrifugation was used to isolate PBMCs, with at least 6.5 million per sample. Trizol reagent was used to extract total RNA from the PBMCs, yielding at least 5 micrograms per sample. The percentages of naive CD45RAhigh/CD27high T cells were determined by flow cytometry on a PBMC aliquot from every donor. The junction carries 15 bases between V and J, which are trimmed by 6 bases and 0 bases respectively. Counted from cysteine to phenylalanine, this CDR3 has 17 amino acids. Only the CDR3 DNA is retained, 51 bases long and in frame from the first base. For CDR1 and CDR2, the germline V gene lists MDHEN and SYDVKM.

The method was 5' RACE. The reads were generated on an Illumina HiSeq 2500. A second PCR of roughly 7 to 11 cycles was performed with a sample-barcoded 5' primer and a J-beta primer mix. A template-switch 5' adaptor carrying 12 random nucleotides introduced a unique molecular identifier onto each TCR beta cDNA molecule. Each sample yielded at least 2.5 million CDR3-containing paired-end reads. First-strand cDNA was synthesized from all RNA with the Mint cDNA synthesis kit, primed by a TRBC-specific oligonucleotide. All cDNA was treated with uracil-DNA glycosylase and then went through a first 18-cycle PCR with the universal primers M1SS and BC2_uni_R. Per the authors' processing: Normalization of each sample was performed by random selection of 1 million high-quality reads, each carrying a distinct molecular identifier. Instead of being binned into consensus sequences, reads that shared molecular identifiers were thrown out. MiTCR, run with a Q25 quality threshold and the strictest error-elimination algorithm, handled CDR3 identification, clonotype clustering and error correction. A nonparametric unseen species model with Euler transformation was used to estimate lower-bound total TCR beta diversity. TCRdb handled the public reads itself, with Q25 trimming in fastp and clone calling in MiXCR, and kept productive beta chains. One record per CDR3 amino acid sequence lists the most common genes and DNA. The V and J calls here are based on TCRdb, not the publication. Across this sample there are about 1.4 million distinct CDR3 sequences, with around 59% seen only once. The top ten constitute 6.7% of the sample.

What the work shows at the level of the full study, not this receptor alone: Observed TCR beta diversity per million T cells fell roughly linearly with age, and a significant reduction was already apparent by age roughly 41. Since profiling was done on bulk unsorted PBMCs, naive and antigen-experienced compartments could not be conclusively compared. Estimates of total diversity based on one million sequenced T cells were regarded as lower bounds and as underestimates. The CMV infection status of donors was not known, potentially confounding age-related changes in expanded clonotypes. The long-lived group showed more naive CD4+ T cells, fewer expanded clones and increased TCR diversity than the aged group, suggesting age selection. A strong correlation was found between observed TCR beta diversity and the percentage of naive T cells measured by flow cytometry.

Recombination connected TRBV28 to TRBJ1-6, with the D gene uncertain. Sequenced input: blood. This sequence was found in a man younger than 35 in good health. The CDR3 here reads CASSPGRASSYNSPLHF. The nucleotides read TGTGCCAGCAGCCCGGGCCGGGCGAGCTCCTATAATTCACCCCTCCACTTT.